In its sample, the clone carrying this T cell receptor beta chain was seen many times. V lost 4 bases, J lost 7 bases, and 7 bases stayed unmatched. Per the germline V gene, CDR1 is SGHRS and CDR2 is YFSETQ. The CDR3 extends over 14 amino acids. TCRdb ran MiXCR on the 5' RACE reads and lists one entry per CDR3 protein. The table shows around 130,000 distinct CDR3 sequences, with 6.5% to 9% occurring only once. The data belong to a study of CD8 T cells in ankylosing spondylitis. The rearrangement uses TRBV5-1 and TRBJ2-1; 8 bases are a match to TRBD2. What was sequenced was blood, either unsorted or a sorted T cell fraction (not recorded which). The receptor was isolated from a male donor with ankylosing spondylitis or in good health (not recorded which). CDR3 in amino acids: CASSPGASGNEQFF. In DNA form, the CDR3 reads TGCGCCAGCAGCCCGGGTGCTAGCGGGAATGAGCAGTTCTTC.